This T cell receptor (beta chain) was recorded in a study of early T cells in non-severe SARS-CoV-2 infection. About the study: Unsorted whole-blood RNA was sequenced in bulk, leaving chains unpaired. The study's findings and limits: In VDJdb matching, anti-spike CD8 responses were favored while private and CD4 specificities went missing.

This clonotype was observed a handful of times. Antigen unknown. A single base separates this from a much larger clone, so it may be a read error. TCRdb fed the 5' RACE reads into MiXCR, producing one record per CDR3 protein. Counted here are more than 60,000 distinct CDR3 sequences, around 12% occurring once; the ten biggest clones make up more than 0.9%. The clonotype comes from an adult who was a healthcare worker with PCR-confirmed SARS-CoV-2 infection or an uninfected control (not recorded which). The donor label of this sample is uncertain. This sample comprised whole blood, obtained at baseline.

CDR3 in amino acids: CASSLERNTEAFF. The CDR3 DNA is TGTGCCAGCAGCTTAGAAAGGAACACTGAAGCTTTCTTT. The rearrangement joins TRBV7-2 to TRBJ1-1; D unclear. V lost 1 base and J lost 1, with 4 bases in between. This CDR3 has 13 amino acids. CDR1 SGHTA and CDR2 FQGNSA come from the germline V gene.